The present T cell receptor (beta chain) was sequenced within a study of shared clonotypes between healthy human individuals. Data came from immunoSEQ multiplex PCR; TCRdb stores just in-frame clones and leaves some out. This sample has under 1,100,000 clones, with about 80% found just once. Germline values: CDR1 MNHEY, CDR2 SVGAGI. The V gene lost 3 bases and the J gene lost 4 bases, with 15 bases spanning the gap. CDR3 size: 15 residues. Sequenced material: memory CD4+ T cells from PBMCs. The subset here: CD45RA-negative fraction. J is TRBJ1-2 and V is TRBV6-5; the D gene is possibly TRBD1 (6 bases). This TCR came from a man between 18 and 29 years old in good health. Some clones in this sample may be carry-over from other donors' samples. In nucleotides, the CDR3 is TGTGCCAGCAGTTATACGGCGGACAGTACCTATGGCTACACCTTC. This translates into CASSYTADSTYGYTF.